The 25 T cell receptor beta chains below all came from one sample that was sequenced in a study of blood T cell repertoires in COVID-19. Libraries were prepared by immunoSEQ multiplex PCR; TCRdb keeps only in-frame clonotypes and omits some of them. There are approximately 180,000 clones in the sample; around four fifths occur only once, and 6.5% to 7.5% lies in the top ten. Sequencing input: peripheral blood. The receptor set was obtained from a woman aged 40 to 50 with COVID-19, enrolled during active disease.

The chain carries TRBV7-9 and TRBJ2-1, with D hard to call. V lost 6 bases and J lost 6, with 6 bases in between. CDR1 and CDR2 (germline): SEHNR, FQNEAQ (reference sequence). CDR3 size: 11 residues. The chain's CDR3 is CASRLFNEQFF. In DNA, the CDR3 is TGTGCCAGCAGACTGTTCAATGAGCAGTTCTTC.

This clone was seen a few times. V usage is TRBV5-1 and J usage is TRBJ2-7; possibly TRBD2 for D (6 bases). This CDR3 contains 13 residues. V lost 4 bases and J 4 bases, leaving 12 bases between the germline ends. CDR1 SGHRS and CDR2 YFSETQ come from the germline V gene. The CDR3 coding sequence is TGCGCCAGCAGCCTTCGCGGGGCGTACGAGCAGTACTTC. Its translation is CASSLRGAYEQYF.

The V gene is TRBV11-2, the J gene TRBJ1-3, with D maybe TRBD1 (6 bases). CDR1 and CDR2 (germline): SGHAT, FQNNGV. The CDR3 totals 14 residues. The V end lost 4 bases, the J end lost 0 bases, and 7 bases lay between the germline ends. CDR3 amino acids: CASSSGASGNTIYF. CDR3 coding DNA: TGTGCCAGCAGCTCAGGGGCCTCTGGAAACACCATATATTTT. Together with reference TRBV11-2 and TRBJ1-3, the CDR3 gives the full variable domain: EAGVAQSPRYKIIEKRQSVAFWCNPISGHATLYWYQQILGQGPKLLIQFQNNGVVDDSQLPKDRFSAERLKGVDSTLKIQPAKLEDSAVYLCASSSGASGNTIYFGEGSWLTVV.

The chain uses TRBV5-1 and TRBJ2-3, with 10 bases that match TRBD1. V lost 3 bases to trimming and J lost 2 bases; unmatched junction nucleotides: 6. The CDR3 has 16 residues. Per the germline V gene, CDR1 is SGHRS and CDR2 is YFSETQ. The CDR3 is CASSSGDRGFTDTQYF. The CDR3 DNA follows: TGCGCCAGCAGCTCGGGGGACAGGGGTTTCACAGATACGCAGTATTTT. Filled out from reference TRBV5-1 and TRBJ2-3, the complete variable domain reads KAGVTQTPRYLIKTRGQQVTLSCSPISGHRSVSWYQQTPGQGLQFLFEYFSETQRNKGNFPGRFSGRQFSNSRSEMNVSTLELGDSALYLCASSSGDRGFTDTQYFGPGTRLTVL.

This chain links TRBV7-8 with TRBJ1-1; 9 nucleotides agree with TRBD1. Germline values: CDR1 SGHVS, CDR2 FQNEAQ. V lost 1 base to trimming and J lost 6 bases; unmatched junction nucleotides: 12. This CDR3 region has 17 residues. This CDR3 is CASSLVDRGPPGAEAFF. As DNA, the CDR3 is TGTGCCAGCAGCTTAGTGGACAGGGGCCCTCCAGGTGCTGAAGCTTTCTTT. The variable domain in full, completed from reference TRBV7-8 and TRBJ1-1, reads GAGVSQSPRYKVAKRGQDVALRCDPISGHVSLFWYQQALGQGPEFLTYFQNEAQLDKSGLPSDRFFAERPEGSVSTLKIQRTQQEDSAVYLCASSLVDRGPPGAEAFFGQGTRLTVV.

The chain links TRBV29-1 to TRBJ1-3; D gene uncertain. The V gene lost 6 bases and the J gene lost 0 bases, with 21 bases spanning the gap. CDR1 is SQVTM and CDR2 is ANQGSEA in the germline V gene. This CDR3 has 17 residues. The CDR3 DNA follows: TGCAGCGTCAGACCGCCCTTGTCCGGGGTCTCTGGAAACACCATATATTTT. This encodes CSVRPPLSGVSGNTIYF.

The chain employs TRBV29-1 and TRBJ2-5; TRBD2 might be the D (7 bases). Germline loops: CDR1 SQVTM, CDR2 ANQGSEA. Trimming removed 5 bases from V and 5 bases from J, with 18 bases in between. This CDR3 region has 14 residues. The CDR3: CSVTGEGGGETQYF. CDR3 DNA sequence: TGCAGCGTTACGGGGGAAGGGGGAGGGGAGACCCAGTACTTC.

V usage is TRBV2 and J usage is TRBJ1-1, with D perhaps matching TRBD1 (6 bases). The CDR3 covers 14 residues. Per germline, CDR1 SNHLY and CDR2 FYNNEI. V was cut by 6 bases and J by 1 base, with 12 bases left in between. The CDR3 nucleotides read TGTGCCAGCAGGAATCGGGGGGCGAACACTGAAGCTTTCTTT. It codes for CASRNRGANTEAFF.

The rearrangement uses TRBV6-2 or TRBV6-3 and TRBJ1-5; TRBD1 is a possible D gene (6 bases). CDR3 length: 13 residues. Trimming took off 5 bases at V and 3 bases at J, with 8 bases between the two ends. Germline CDR1 and CDR2: MNHEY and SVGEGT. CDR3 amino acids: CASSRQVNQPQHF. In DNA form, the CDR3 reads TGTGCCAGCAGTCGACAGGTCAATCAGCCCCAGCATTTT.

This chain links TRBV5-4 with TRBJ1-6, with unresolved D. This CDR3 is built from 14 residues. Germline assignment: CDR1 SGHNT and CDR2 YYREEE (reference sequence). V was clipped by 3 bases and J by 3 bases, with 7 bases between them. DNA for the CDR3: TGTGCCAGCAGCTACCGGGGCTATAATTCACCCCTCCACTTT. As protein: CASSYRGYNSPLHF.

The chain's CDR3 is CASSYGTGYNEQFF. The DNA of the CDR3 is TGTGCCAGCAGTTACGGGACAGGGTACAATGAGCAGTTCTTC. V usage is TRBV27 and J usage is TRBJ2-1; TRBD1 matches at 9 bases. J gave up 4 bases and V 4 bases, and 2 bases lay outside the gene matches. Per germline, CDR1 MNHEY and CDR2 SMNVEV (reference sequence). This CDR3 has 14 amino acids.

The chain couples TRBV5-6 to TRBJ2-7, with TRBD1 identical over 8 bases. With V trimmed by 3 bases and J by 5 bases, 10 bases remained unmatched. The CDR3 loop spans 15 amino acids. Per germline, CDR1 SGHDT and CDR2 YYEEEE. As DNA, the CDR3 is TGTGCCAGCAGCTGGTCCTGGGACAGGCCCCACGAGCAGTACTTC. It encodes CASSWSWDRPHEQYF.

J is TRBJ1-4 and V is TRBV5-4; D unresolved. Trimming shortened V by 7 bases and J by 6 bases, and 13 bases separated the two germline ends. Germline assignment: CDR1 SGHNT and CDR2 YYREEE (reference sequence). This CDR3 has 13 residues. The CDR3 spells CASGNAAYEKLFF. In DNA form, the CDR3 reads TGTGCCAGCGGCAACGCCGCTTATGAAAAACTGTTTTTT.

The V call is TRBV3-1 (or the pseudogene TRBV3-2), the J call TRBJ2-3, with D perhaps TRBD1 (5 bases). Germline CDR1 reads LGHDT; CDR2 reads YNNKEL (reference sequence). This CDR3 contains 15 residues. Deletions cut 0 bases from V and 1 base from J, with 8 bases between. In DNA, the CDR3 is TGTGCCAGCAGCCAAGATCCCAGGGGCACAGATACGCAGTATTTT. Protein: CASSQDPRGTDTQYF.

The chain combines TRBV29-1 with TRBJ2-5; 16 bases agree with TRBD2. V was pared by 5 bases and J by 1 base, with 4 bases of the junction left unmatched. The CDR3 consists of 16 residues. Per germline, CDR1 SQVTM and CDR2 ANQGSEA. For the CDR3, the DNA is TGCAGCGTTCCGGGACTAGCGGGAGGGGCCCAAGAGACCCAGTACTTC. This codes for CSVPGLAGGAQETQYF.

The chain is built from TRBV2 and TRBJ2-2; the D gene is possibly TRBD1 (6 bases). Trimming stripped 3 bases from V and 1 base from J, with 24 bases between. The CDR3 is made up of 20 amino acids. Germline CDR1 is SNHLY and CDR2 is FYNNEI. The CDR3 sequence is CASSDDGMGTGTLNTGELFF. In nucleotides, the CDR3 is TGTGCCAGCAGTGATGATGGGATGGGGACCGGGACATTGAACACCGGGGAGCTGTTTTTT.

The sample holds a few counts of this clone. The chain combines TRBV28 with TRBJ2-1; TRBD2 is a possible D gene (6 bases). Trimming stripped 6 bases from V and 8 bases from J, with 17 bases between. CDR3 length: 14 residues. The germline V gene encodes CDR1 MDHEN and CDR2 SYDVKM. The CDR3 here is CASRGGATLDEQFF. The CDR3 DNA sequence: TGTGCCAGCAGAGGAGGGGCCACCTTGGATGAGCAGTTCTTC.

The V and J genes are TRBV28 and TRBJ1-2, with D maybe TRBD1 (5 bases). Per germline, CDR1 MDHEN and CDR2 SYDVKM. The CDR3 has 13 residues. The ends were cut back, 8 bases at V and 8 bases at J, with 18 bases in the middle. CDR3 loop: CASSAREGIGYTF. The CDR3 bases are TGTGCCAGCTCTGCCAGGGAGGGAATCGGCTACACCTTC.

V gene TRBV6-5 combines with J gene TRBJ1-3, with D possibly being TRBD1 (5 bases). Trimming took 8 bases from V and 0 from J, leaving 14 bases between them. Germline V gives CDR1 MNHEY, CDR2 SVGAGI. The CDR3 has 15 residues. CDR3 sequence: CASYSYRGSGNTIYF. In DNA, the CDR3 is TGTGCCAGCTATTCGTATAGGGGCTCTGGAAACACCATATATTTT.

In its sample, this clone was seen a few times. The CDR3 coding sequence is TGTGCCAGTAGTACCACCGGGACAGTCCATGGCTACACCTTC. This translates into CASSTTGTVHGYTF. The V call is TRBV19, the J call TRBJ1-2; TRBD1 matches 7 bases. With V trimmed by 4 bases and J by 6 bases, 8 bases remained unmatched. CDR1 and CDR2 (germline): LNHDA, SQIVND (reference sequence). CDR3 length: 14 residues.

This chain connects TRBV18 to TRBJ2-2; tentatively, D is TRBD1 (6 bases). Germline V gene lookup returns CDR1 KGHSH and CDR2 LQKENI. V lost 4 bases and J lost 4, with 16 bases in between. The CDR3 contains 16 residues. In nucleotides, the CDR3 is TGTGCCAGCTCACTCATTAGACAGGTTATCACCGGGGAGCTGTTTTTT. Its translation: CASSLIRQVITGELFF. Full variable domain (outside the CDR3, taken from reference TRBV18 and TRBJ2-2): NAGVMQNPRHLVRRRGQEARLRCSPMKGHSHVYWYRQLPEEGLKFMVYLQKENIIDESGMPKERFSAEFPKEGPSILRIQQVVRGDSAAYFCASSLIRQVITGELFFGEGSRLTVL.

The table lists this clone with a few counts. V usage is TRBV5-1 and J usage is TRBJ2-6, with D maybe TRBD1 (6 bases). Trimming shortened V by 3 bases and J by 2 bases, and 15 bases separated the two germline ends. Germline assignment: CDR1 SGHRS and CDR2 YFSETQ. This CDR3 has 17 residues. CDR3 in amino acids: CASSSTGMRTGANVLTF. As DNA, the CDR3 is TGCGCCAGCAGCTCAACAGGGATGAGGACTGGGGCCAACGTCCTGACTTTC.

The chain links TRBV5-1 to TRBJ2-5; 10 bases line up with TRBD1. From germline, CDR1 is SGHRS and CDR2 YFSETQ. J was trimmed by 5 bases and V by 4 bases; bases with no gene match: 8. CDR3 size: 15 residues. CDR3 protein: CASSHDRGRWETQYF. The DNA of the CDR3 is TGCGCCAGCAGCCACGACAGGGGGCGATGGGAGACCCAGTACTTC.

The count of this clone is one. The rearrangement links TRBV3-1 (or the pseudogene TRBV3-2) to TRBJ2-7; a possible D gene is TRBD1 (6 bases). The CDR3 contains 14 residues. With 6 bases removed from V and 2 bases from J, the gap between germline ends came to 14 bases. CDR1 is LGHDT, CDR2 YNNKEL, per germline (reference sequence). DNA of the CDR3: TGTGCCAGCAGTCGACAGGTGGGGGCCTACGAGCAGTACTTC. Encoded protein: CASSRQVGAYEQYF.

This clone was recorded only once. V and J are TRBV6-4 and TRBJ2-2; weak D call: TRBD1 (5 bases). CDR3 length: 15 amino acids. Per the germline V gene, CDR1 is MRHNA and CDR2 is SNTAGT. Between the trimmed V and J ends, which lost 0 bases and 6 bases, there was a span of 11 bases. The CDR3 loop is CASSDSAGLSGELFF. Here the CDR3 DNA reads TGTGCCAGCAGTGACTCGGCAGGGTTGTCCGGGGAGCTGTTTTTT.